The 16 T cell receptor beta chains in this list originate from one sample, sequenced in a study of blood T cell repertoires in COVID-19. Sequenced by immunoSEQ multiplex PCR; TCRdb stores in-frame clones only, minus some. This table holds some 150,000 clones, about 83% found once. The source material was peripheral blood. These receptors originate from a middle-aged man who had recovered from COVID-19.

The chain has TRBV5-6 and TRBJ2-1; 7 positions match TRBD2. Per germline, CDR1 SGHDT and CDR2 YYEEEE. The J segment lost 6 bases and the V segment lost 0 bases, leaving 9 bases of the junction unmatched. CDR3 length: 16 amino acids. The chain's CDR3 is CASSLAVGGYRNEQFF. CDR3 nucleotide sequence: TGTGCCAGCAGCTTGGCTGTCGGGGGGTACCGCAATGAGCAGTTCTTC. Complete variable domain (other parts from reference TRBV5-6 and TRBJ2-1): DAGVTQSPTHLIKTRGQQVTLRCSPKSGHDTVSWYQQALGQGPQFIFQYYEEEERQRGNFPDRFSGHQFPNYSSELNVNALLLGDSALYLCASSLAVGGYRNEQFFGPGTRLTVL.

CDR3 amino acids: CAISERYEQYF. CDR3 nucleotide sequence: TGTGCCATCAGTGAGCGTTACGAGCAGTACTTC. This chain joins TRBV10-3 and TRBJ2-7; D gene unclear. V was clipped by 2 bases and J by 4 bases, with 3 bases between them. CDR3 length: 11 residues. Germline CDR1 is ENHRY and CDR2 is SYGVKD.

CDR3 coding DNA: TGCGCCAGCAGCTTGGTTGGACAGGCCAATGAGCAGTTCTTC. Translation: CASSLVGQANEQFF. This chain uses TRBV5-1 with TRBJ2-1, with 7 bases matching TRBD1. From germline, CDR1 is SGHRS and CDR2 YFSETQ. Germline trimming cut 0 bases from V and 6 bases from J; bases unmatched to any gene: 3. The CDR3 consists of 14 residues.

The chain uses TRBV5-5 and TRBJ1-6, with D possibly TRBD1 on 6 matching bases. Germline V gene data show CDR1 as SGHKS and CDR2 as YYEKEE (reference sequence). The V and J ends lost 0 bases and 9 bases respectively, with 13 bases between them. The CDR3 has 15 amino acids. The CDR3 protein is CASSLARAGASPLHF. In DNA form, the CDR3 reads TGTGCCAGCAGCTTGGCCCGGGCAGGGGCTTCACCCCTCCACTTT.

CDR3 nucleotides: TGCGCCAGCAGCTTGGCGGCGGGAGGCTCCCTCTACAATGAGCAGTTCTTC. Protein: CASSLAAGGSLYNEQFF. The rearrangement links TRBV5-1 to TRBJ2-1, with TRBD2 identical over 8 bases. The CDR3 contains 17 residues. The ends lost 0 bases at V and 3 bases at J; junction bases unmatched: 8. From germline, CDR1 is SGHRS and CDR2 YFSETQ.

This chain connects TRBV30 to TRBJ2-7; 13 nucleotides match TRBD2. CDR1 and CDR2 from the germline V gene are GTSNPN and SVGIG (reference sequence). Trimming took 2 bases from V and 0 from J; bases not matched to a gene: 10. CDR3 size: 18 residues. CDR3 DNA sequence: TGTGCCTGGAGTTCCCCGACTAGCGGGAGGATCAGCTCCTACGAGCAGTACTTC. This translates into CAWSSPTSGRISSYEQYF. Variable domain in full (rest from reference TRBV30 and TRBJ2-7): SQTIHQWPATLVQPVGSPLSLECTVEGTSNPNLYWYRQAAGRGLQLLFYSVGIGQISSEVPQNLSASRPQDRQFILSSKKLLLSDSGFYLCAWSSPTSGRISSYEQYFGPGTRLTVT.

The rearrangement uses TRBV19 and TRBJ2-6, with 9 positions matching TRBD1. Trimming at V came to 6 bases and at J to 0 bases, leaving 6 bases not matched to a gene. Looked up from germline, CDR1 is LNHDA and CDR2 is SQIVND (reference sequence). The CDR3 sequence is 17 residues long. This chain's CDR3 is CASSPGTGSSGANVLTF. The CDR3 bases are TGTGCCAGTAGCCCCGGGACAGGGAGCTCTGGGGCCAACGTCCTGACTTTC.

V usage is TRBV7-9 and J usage is TRBJ1-1, with TRBD1 as a possible D gene (6 bases). V lost 5 bases and J 2 bases, leaving 12 bases between the germline ends. CDR3 length: 14 amino acids. Per the germline V gene, CDR1 is SEHNR and CDR2 is FQNEAQ (reference sequence). CDR3 DNA: TGTGCCAGCAGCCAACAGGGCTTTAACACTGAAGCTTTCTTT. Its protein is CASSQQGFNTEAFF.

As for this clone: The germline gene is not matched at one end of the junction; a read error may be the cause. The chain couples TRBV2 to TRBJ1-6; a weak D match, TRBD1 (6 bases). Germline CDR1 reads SNHLY; CDR2 reads FYNNEI. The CDR3 runs 14 residues. The CDR3 DNA follows: TGTGCCAGCAGAGAAGGACAGCGATTTTTTCCCCTCCACTTT. It encodes CASREGQRFFPLHF.

The chain combines TRBV25-1 with TRBJ2-1; the D gene is possibly TRBD2 (6 bases). V shed 1 base and J shed 9 bases, with 19 bases lying between them. The germline V gene has CDR1 MGHDK and CDR2 SYGVNS. The CDR3 length is 16 residues. CDR3 sequence reads: CASSESRAGWRGEQFF. CDR3 bases: TGTGCCAGCAGTGAATCCCGCGCGGGATGGAGGGGTGAGCAGTTCTTC.

This sequence joins TRBV3-1 (or the pseudogene TRBV3-2) and TRBJ2-7; TRBD1 might be the D (5 bases). V lost 4 bases and J 0 bases, leaving 13 bases between the germline ends. This CDR3 spans 15 amino acids. Germline values: CDR1 LGHDT, CDR2 YNNKEL (reference sequence). The CDR3 loop is CASSLRQPSSYEQYF. CDR3 nucleotide sequence: TGTGCCAGCAGCCTCAGACAGCCCAGCTCCTACGAGCAGTACTTC.

V usage is TRBV19 and J usage is TRBJ1-5; 8 positions match TRBD1. Germline trimming cut 5 bases from V and 6 bases from J; bases unmatched to any gene: 9. This CDR3 contains 15 residues. Germline V CDR1 and CDR2: LNHDA, SQIVND (reference sequence). The CDR3 DNA sequence: TGTGCCAGTAGTTCTCAGGGGGCGTATCGTCAGCCCCAGCATTTT. Its protein is CASSSQGAYRQPQHF.

The CDR3 sequence: CASSLGGSRTNTDTQYF. Here the CDR3 DNA reads TGTGCCAGCAGCTTAGGAGGTTCACGAACAAACACAGATACGCAGTATTTT. The genes are TRBV7-8 and TRBJ2-3; D is undetermined. Germline V gene data show CDR1 as SGHVS and CDR2 as FQNEAQ. Trimming cost V 1 base and J 2 bases, with 16 bases left between them. CDR3 size: 17 residues.

The chain recombines TRBV10-3 with TRBJ1-4, with D possibly TRBD1 on 5 matching bases. This CDR3 comprises 13 residues. V lost 6 bases and J 4 bases, leaving 9 bases between the germline ends. CDR1 and CDR2 (germline): ENHRY, SYGVKD. CDR3 protein: CAISGGDNEKLFF. The DNA for the CDR3 is TGTGCCATCAGCGGAGGGGATAATGAAAAACTGTTTTTT.

This CDR3 reads CASSSGSGRGPYEQYF. The CDR3, as DNA: TGTGCCAGCAGCTCGGGGAGCGGGAGGGGCCCCTACGAGCAGTACTTC. The chain couples TRBV9 to TRBJ2-7; 10 nucleotides line up with TRBD2. The CDR3 is 16 amino acids. From germline, CDR1 is SGDLS and CDR2 YYNGEE. The J segment lost 2 bases and the V segment lost 4 bases, leaving 9 bases of the junction unmatched.

J is TRBJ2-1 and V is TRBV5-6, with D tentatively TRBD2 (6 bases). Germline V gene data show CDR1 as SGHDT and CDR2 as YYEEEE. With 2 bases removed from V and 8 bases from J, the gap between germline ends came to 20 bases. The CDR3 is 16 amino acids. CDR3 amino acids: CASSFYVGSGFYEQFF. The CDR3 nucleotides read TGTGCCAGCAGCTTTTATGTCGGGAGCGGTTTCTATGAGCAGTTCTTC.